The TCR beta chain described here comes from a study of T cell responses to AZD1222 COVID-19 vaccine. Findings of the study overall: No day 14 peak samples; only post-peak repertoires were characterized. There were vaccine-associated CD4 TCRs across spike, dominant at 160-218 and 743-854.

Using immunoSEQ multiplex PCR, the repertoire was profiled, and TCRdb retains in-frame clones only, with some absent. The sample lists 180,000 or so clones, about 91% seen once, with 1.3% in the top ten. Turning to this clone: Antigen: not known.

Trimming took 5 bases from V and 8 from J, leaving 15 bases between them. Germline values: CDR1 SNHLY, CDR2 FYNNEI. CDR3 length equals 13 residues. V is TRBV2 and J is TRBJ1-2; TRBD1 might be the D (6 bases). The source material was peripheral blood, sampled 28 days after the second AZD1222 dose. The sequence derives from an adult who received the AZD1222 COVID-19 vaccine. CDR3 amino acids: CASSPQGDAGYTF. The CDR3 region has the DNA TGTGCCAGCAGTCCACAGGGCGACGCAGGCTACACCTTC.